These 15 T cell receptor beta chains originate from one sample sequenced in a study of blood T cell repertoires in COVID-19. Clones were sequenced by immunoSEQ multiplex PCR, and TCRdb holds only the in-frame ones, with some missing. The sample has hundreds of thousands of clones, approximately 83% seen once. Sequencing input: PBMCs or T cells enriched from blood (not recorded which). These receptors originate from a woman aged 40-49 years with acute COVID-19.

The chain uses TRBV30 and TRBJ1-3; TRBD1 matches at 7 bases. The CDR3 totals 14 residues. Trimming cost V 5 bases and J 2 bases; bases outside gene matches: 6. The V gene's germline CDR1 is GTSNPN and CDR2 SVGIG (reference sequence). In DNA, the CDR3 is TGTGCCTGGGCCTCAGGGGGTACTGGAAACACCATATATTTT. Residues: CAWASGGTGNTIYF.

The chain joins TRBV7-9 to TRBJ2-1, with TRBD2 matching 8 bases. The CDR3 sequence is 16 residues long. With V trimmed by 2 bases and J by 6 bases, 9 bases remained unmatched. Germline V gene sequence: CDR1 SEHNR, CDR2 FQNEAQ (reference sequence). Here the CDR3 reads CASSLLGGLAGNEQFF. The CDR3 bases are TGTGCCAGCAGCTTATTGGGCGGACTAGCCGGCAATGAGCAGTTCTTC.

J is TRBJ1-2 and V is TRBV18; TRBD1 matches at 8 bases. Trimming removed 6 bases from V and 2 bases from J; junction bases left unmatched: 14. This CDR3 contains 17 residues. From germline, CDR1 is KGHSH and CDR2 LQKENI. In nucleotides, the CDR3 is TGTGCCAGCTCGCATGGACAGGGAAAAGGGAGCAACTATGGCTACACCTTC. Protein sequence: CASSHGQGKGSNYGYTF.

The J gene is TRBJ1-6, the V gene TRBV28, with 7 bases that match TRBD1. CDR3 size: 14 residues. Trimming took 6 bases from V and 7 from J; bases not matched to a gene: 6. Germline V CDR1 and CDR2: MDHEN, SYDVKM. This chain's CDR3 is CASSVGTVNSPLHF. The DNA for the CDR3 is TGTGCCAGCAGCGTTGGGACAGTCAATTCACCCCTCCACTTT.

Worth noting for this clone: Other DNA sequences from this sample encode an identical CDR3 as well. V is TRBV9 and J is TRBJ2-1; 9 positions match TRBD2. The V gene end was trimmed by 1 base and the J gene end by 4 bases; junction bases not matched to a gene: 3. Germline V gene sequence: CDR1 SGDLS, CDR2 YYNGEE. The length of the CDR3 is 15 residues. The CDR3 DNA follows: TGTGCCAGCAGCGTACTGGCGGGAGGGTACAATGAGCAGTTCTTC. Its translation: CASSVLAGGYNEQFF.

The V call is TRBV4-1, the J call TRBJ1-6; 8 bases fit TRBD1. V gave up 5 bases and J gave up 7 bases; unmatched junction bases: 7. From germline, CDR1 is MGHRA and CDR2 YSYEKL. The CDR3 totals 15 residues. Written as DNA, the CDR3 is TGCGCCAGCAGCTACGACGGACAGGGAAATTCACCCCTCCACTTT. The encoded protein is CASSYDGQGNSPLHF.

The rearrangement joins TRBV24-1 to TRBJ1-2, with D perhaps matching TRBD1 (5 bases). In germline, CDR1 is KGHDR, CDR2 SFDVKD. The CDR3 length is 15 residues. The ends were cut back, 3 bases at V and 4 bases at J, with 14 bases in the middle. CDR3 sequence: CATSDKRGFSYGYTF. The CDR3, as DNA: TGTGCCACCAGTGATAAGCGGGGGTTCAGCTATGGCTACACCTTC.

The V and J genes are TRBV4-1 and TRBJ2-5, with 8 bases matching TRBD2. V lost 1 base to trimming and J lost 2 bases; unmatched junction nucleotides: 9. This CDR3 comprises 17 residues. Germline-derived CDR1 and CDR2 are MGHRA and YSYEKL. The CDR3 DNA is TGCGCCAGCAGCCAAGTATGGGTAGCGGGGAATCAAGAGACCCAGTACTTC. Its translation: CASSQVWVAGNQETQYF.

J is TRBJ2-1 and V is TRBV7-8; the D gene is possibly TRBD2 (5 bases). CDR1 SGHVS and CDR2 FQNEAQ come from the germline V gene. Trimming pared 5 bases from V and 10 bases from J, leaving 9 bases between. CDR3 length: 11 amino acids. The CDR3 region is CASSITREQFF. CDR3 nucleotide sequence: TGTGCCAGCAGCATTACTAGAGAGCAGTTCTTC.

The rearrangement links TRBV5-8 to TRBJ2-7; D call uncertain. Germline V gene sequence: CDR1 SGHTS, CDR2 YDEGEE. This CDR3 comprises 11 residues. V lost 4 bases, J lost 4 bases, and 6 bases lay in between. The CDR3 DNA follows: TGTGCCAGCAGCGGTACATACGAGCAGTACTTC. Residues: CASSGTYEQYF. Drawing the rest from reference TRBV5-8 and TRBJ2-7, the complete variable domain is EAGVTQSPTHLIKTRGQQATLRCSPISGHTSVYWYQQALGLGLQFLLWYDEGEERNRGNFPPRFSGRQFPNYSSELNVNALELEDSALYLCASSGTYEQYFGPGTRLTVT.

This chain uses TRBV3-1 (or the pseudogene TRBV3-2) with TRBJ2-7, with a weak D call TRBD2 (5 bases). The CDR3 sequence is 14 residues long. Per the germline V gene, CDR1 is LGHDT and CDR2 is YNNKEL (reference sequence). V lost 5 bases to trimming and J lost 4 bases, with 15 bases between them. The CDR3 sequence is CASSNGLGRYEQYF. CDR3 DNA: TGTGCCAGCAGCAACGGACTGGGCAGGTACGAGCAGTACTTC.

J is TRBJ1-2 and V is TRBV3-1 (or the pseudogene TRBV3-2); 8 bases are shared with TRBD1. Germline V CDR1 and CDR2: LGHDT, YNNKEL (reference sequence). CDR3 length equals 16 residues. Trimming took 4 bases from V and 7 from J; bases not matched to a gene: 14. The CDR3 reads CASSRGQGTGLGGYTF. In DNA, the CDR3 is TGTGCCAGCAGCCGCGGACAGGGAACGGGGTTGGGTGGCTACACCTTC.

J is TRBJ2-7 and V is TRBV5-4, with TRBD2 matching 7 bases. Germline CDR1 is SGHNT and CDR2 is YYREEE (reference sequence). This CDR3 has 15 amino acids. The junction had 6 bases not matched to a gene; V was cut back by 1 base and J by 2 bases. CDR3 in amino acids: CASSLRREPPYEQYF. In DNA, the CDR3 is TGTGCCAGCAGCTTGAGGCGGGAGCCTCCCTACGAGCAGTACTTC.

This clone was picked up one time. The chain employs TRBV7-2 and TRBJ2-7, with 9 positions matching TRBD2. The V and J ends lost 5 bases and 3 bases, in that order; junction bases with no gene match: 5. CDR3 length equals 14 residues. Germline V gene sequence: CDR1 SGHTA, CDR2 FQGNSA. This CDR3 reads CASSKTSGDYEQYF. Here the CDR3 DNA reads TGTGCCAGCAGCAAGACTAGCGGAGACTACGAGCAGTACTTC.

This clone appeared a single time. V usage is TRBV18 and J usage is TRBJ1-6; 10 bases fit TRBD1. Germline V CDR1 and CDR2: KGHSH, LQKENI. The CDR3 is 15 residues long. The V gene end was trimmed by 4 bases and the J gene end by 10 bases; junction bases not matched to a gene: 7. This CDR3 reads CASSHGTGDGSPLHF. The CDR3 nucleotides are TGTGCCAGCTCACACGGGACAGGGGATGGCTCACCCCTCCACTTT. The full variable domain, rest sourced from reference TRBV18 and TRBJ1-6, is NAGVMQNPRHLVRRRGQEARLRCSPMKGHSHVYWYRQLPEEGLKFMVYLQKENIIDESGMPKERFSAEFPKEGPSILRIQQVVRGDSAAYFCASSHGTGDGSPLHFGNGTRLTVT.